What follows describes a single T cell receptor beta chain. These data are taken from a study of shared clonotypes between healthy human individuals. Produced via immunoSEQ multiplex PCR; TCRdb's table is partial and in-frame only. This repertoire shows some 2,500,000 clones, 85% to 95% found once; its top ten account for 0.37%. The germline gives CDR1 LNHDA, CDR2 SQIVND (reference sequence). V dropped 2 bases and J dropped 6 bases, with 11 bases sitting between them. The CDR3 extends over 14 amino acids. The clonotype originates from a man aged 18-30 years in good health. Some clones in this sample may be carry-over from other donors' samples. Input material: naive CD4+ T cells from PBMCs. Subset specified: CD45RA+ positively selected. The rearrangement uses TRBV19 and TRBJ2-1, with D maybe TRBD2 (6 bases). CDR3 in DNA: TGTGCCAGTAGTATATGGAGGGGACGCAATGAGCAGTTCTTC. The encoded protein is CASSIWRGRNEQFF.